The 18 T cell receptor beta chains listed next were all sequenced from one sample in a study of T cell changes during pregnancy in multiple sclerosis (dated by TCRdb to between 2018 and 2020). Library prep was done by the immunoSEQ multiplex PCR assay. The source is immuneACCESS, and TCRdb retained only in-frame sequences with V and J called. Part of the clones is not carried over; for the studies checked, unresolved V genes explain less than half of this, and the remainder is unexplained. The sample records 50,000 to 60,000 clones, about 87% of which are singletons. The top ten clones comprise 0.55% to 0.6% of the sample. The sample here was CD4+ T cells from peripheral blood mononuclear cells, taken in the first trimester of pregnancy. These TCRs come from a female donor with multiple sclerosis, enrolled in a pregnancy study.

V is TRBV23-1 and J is TRBJ2-1, with a weak D call TRBD1 (6 bases). TRBV23-1 is sorted into the ORF group, with uncertain function. The CDR3 totals 16 residues. Trimming pared 4 bases from V and 3 bases from J, leaving 16 bases between. The CDR3 DNA follows: TGCGCCAGCAGTCTCCCCGGACAGACCCTCTACAATGAGCAGTTCTTC. Translating it yields CASSLPGQTLYNEQFF.

CDR3: CASSGLHGTGISNEQFF. CDR3 nucleotides: TGTGCCAGCAGTGGGTTACATGGGACAGGGATATCCAATGAGCAGTTCTTC. The rearrangement uses TRBV2 and TRBJ2-1; 9 nucleotides agree with TRBD1. CDR1 is SNHLY, CDR2 FYNNEI, per germline. V lost 4 bases, J lost 6 bases, and 13 bases stayed unmatched. The CDR3 totals 17 residues.

CDR3 DNA: TGTGCCAGCAGTTACCAGGCAAGGGGGACTGAAGCTTTCTTT. This codes for CASSYQARGTEAFF. The rearrangement uses TRBV6-5 and TRBJ1-1, with D tentatively TRBD1 (6 bases). There are 14 residues in the CDR3. The germline V gene encodes CDR1 MNHEY and CDR2 SVGAGI. V lost 2 bases to trimming and J lost 5 bases, with 12 bases between them.

The chain employs TRBV18 and TRBJ1-1, with 7 bases identical to TRBD1. The ends lost 4 bases at V and 3 bases at J; junction bases unmatched: 8. There are 15 residues in the CDR3. The germline V gene has CDR1 KGHSH and CDR2 LQKENI. For the CDR3, the DNA is TGTGCCAGCTCACTGGAGGGGGACAGACACACTGAAGCTTTCTTT. It encodes CASSLEGDRHTEAFF. Together with reference TRBV18 and TRBJ1-1, the CDR3 gives the full variable domain: NAGVMQNPRHLVRRRGQEARLRCSPMKGHSHVYWYRQLPEEGLKFMVYLQKENIIDESGMPKERFSAEFPKEGPSILRIQQVVRGDSAAYFCASSLEGDRHTEAFFGQGTRLTVV.

This rearrangement joins TRBV6-6 to TRBJ2-7, with TRBD2 identical over 9 bases. Germline CDR1 reads MNHNY; CDR2 reads SVGAGI (reference sequence). The V segment lost 0 bases and the J segment 3 bases; nucleotides outside the gene matches: 6. The CDR3 is 16 residues long. The CDR3 loop is CASSYSRTSDGYEQYF. The DNA for the CDR3 is TGTGCCAGCAGTTACTCAAGGACTAGCGATGGCTACGAGCAGTACTTC.

The CDR3 sequence: CASSLAGGTETQYF. The CDR3 bases are TGTGCCAGCAGCTTGGCGGGGGGGACGGAGACCCAGTACTTC. The gene calls are TRBV5-4 and TRBJ2-5, with 8 bases identical to TRBD2. Per germline, CDR1 SGHNT and CDR2 YYREEE (reference sequence). The CDR3 contains 14 residues. With V trimmed by 0 bases and J by 5 bases, 3 bases remained unmatched. Drawing the rest from reference TRBV5-4 and TRBJ2-5, the complete variable domain is ETGVTQSPTHLIKTRGQQVTLRCSSQSGHNTVSWYQQALGQGPQFIFQYYREEENGRGNFPPRFSGLQFPNYSSELNVNALELDDSALYLCASSLAGGTETQYFGPGTRLLVL.

This rearrangement joins TRBV29-1 to TRBJ1-2; maybe TRBD1 (5 bases). Trimming took 5 bases from V and 1 from J, leaving 8 bases between them. This CDR3 has 12 residues. The germline V gene has CDR1 SQVTM and CDR2 ANQGSEA. CDR3 amino acids: CSVLRDNYGYTF. Written as DNA, the CDR3 is TGCAGCGTTCTCAGGGATAACTATGGCTACACCTTC.

This clone has only a few counts. The chain is built from TRBV7-9 and TRBJ1-5; 11 bases fit TRBD1. Germline V gene data show CDR1 as SEHNR and CDR2 as FQNEAQ (reference sequence). V lost 3 bases, J lost 6 bases, and 4 bases stayed unmatched. The CDR3 totals 15 residues. The CDR3 region is CASSFGTGGGQPQHF. CDR3 coding DNA: TGTGCCAGCAGCTTCGGGACAGGGGGAGGTCAGCCCCAGCATTTT.

This clone appeared a few times. This rearrangement joins TRBV4-2 to TRBJ1-1; D not resolved. The CDR3 is made up of 15 amino acids. From germline, CDR1 is LGHNA and CDR2 YNFKEQ. V lost 1 base and J 0 bases, leaving 9 bases between the germline ends. The CDR3 DNA reads TGTGCCAGCAGCCAAGGTTCATACATGAACACTGAAGCTTTCTTT. It codes for CASSQGSYMNTEAFF.

This chain links TRBV5-1 with TRBJ2-7; D might be TRBD1 (5 bases). This CDR3 spans 15 amino acids. Germline CDR1 SGHRS, CDR2 YFSETQ. Trimming removed 4 bases at V and 3 bases at J, with 17 bases between. The CDR3 DNA reads as TGCGCCAGCAGCCCAAACCCAGGGAATGGCTACGAGCAGTACTTC. Translation: CASSPNPGNGYEQYF.

This chain links TRBV7-2 with TRBJ1-1, with unresolved D. The CDR3 has 15 residues. V was trimmed by 1 base and J by 5 bases, leaving 14 bases between them. Looked up from germline, CDR1 is SGHTA and CDR2 is FQGNSA. As DNA, the CDR3 is TGTGCCAGCAGCTTAGGGCAATCCACGGGGACTGAAGCTTTCTTT. Residues: CASSLGQSTGTEAFF.

The rearrangement uses TRBV7-2 and TRBJ1-1, with 9 bases identical to TRBD1. Trimming removed 1 base from V and 0 bases from J; junction bases left unmatched: 9. The CDR3 has 18 residues. Per germline, CDR1 SGHTA and CDR2 FQGNSA. The CDR3 here is CASSLVGGTGHLNTEAFF. The CDR3, as DNA: TGTGCCAGCAGCTTAGTAGGAGGGACAGGGCATTTGAACACTGAAGCTTTCTTT.

The rearrangement links TRBV6-1 to TRBJ2-2, with 10 positions matching TRBD2. V gave up 6 bases and J gave up 5 bases; unmatched junction bases: 6. The germline gives CDR1 MNHNS, CDR2 SASEGT. This CDR3 has 15 residues. CDR3 nucleotides: TGTGCCAGCAGAATTAGCGGGGGGTTAACCGGGGAGCTGTTTTTT. It translates to CASRISGGLTGELFF.

J is TRBJ1-3 and V is TRBV11-3; TRBD1 might be the D (6 bases). Germline CDR1 and CDR2: SGHNT and YENEEA. CDR3 length: 15 residues. The ends were cut back, 5 bases at V and 1 base at J, with 12 bases in the middle. The CDR3 spells CASSLRQVSGNTIYF. Here the CDR3 DNA reads TGTGCCAGCAGCCTAAGACAGGTATCTGGAAACACCATATATTTT.

The chain couples TRBV14 to TRBJ2-5; D gene uncertain. This CDR3 has 15 residues. The germline V and J ends were trimmed by 4 bases and 0 bases, with 12 bases remaining between them. From germline, CDR1 is SGHDN and CDR2 FVKESK. CDR3 in DNA: TGTGCCAGCAGCCCCCGCGGATGGTACCAAGAGACCCAGTACTTC. Protein sequence: CASSPRGWYQETQYF. Supplemented by reference TRBV14 and TRBJ2-5, the full variable domain reads EAGVTQFPSHSVIEKGQTVTLRCDPISGHDNLYWYRRVMGKEIKFLLHFVKESKQDESGMPNNRFLAERTGGTYSTLKVQPAELEDSGVYFCASSPRGWYQETQYFGPGTRLLVL.

The rearrangement links TRBV6-5 to TRBJ1-2, with 10 bases identical to TRBD1. Per the germline V gene, CDR1 is MNHEY and CDR2 is SVGAGI. There are 15 residues in the CDR3. With V trimmed by 6 bases and J by 6 bases, 10 bases remained unmatched. Here the CDR3 reads CASRADWDRGDGYTF. The CDR3 nucleotides read TGTGCCAGCAGGGCAGACTGGGACAGGGGTGATGGCTACACCTTC.

The rearrangement uses TRBV23-1 and TRBJ2-7; D might be TRBD1 (6 bases). TRBV23-1 is an ORF, with its function uncertain. The CDR3 is made up of 9 amino acids. This chain's CDR3 is CASSLGTNV. CDR3 bases: TGCGCCAGCAGTTTAGGGACAAACGTC.

V and J are TRBV6-4 and TRBJ2-3, with D perhaps TRBD1 (5 bases). V lost 6 bases and J lost 5, with 6 bases in between. The CDR3 covers 11 residues. Per the germline V gene, CDR1 is MRHNA and CDR2 is SNTAGT. CDR3 nucleotides: TGTGCCAGCAGCCAGGGAGATACGCAGTATTTT. Its protein product is CASSQGDTQYF.